Following are 18 T cell receptor beta chains from one sample sequenced in a study of post-analysis software for immune sequencing data. Findings of the study overall: Relative to controls, patients had about 5 TRBV segments at higher frequency, with TRBV5-6, TRBV5-1 and TRBV20-1 among these.

Presence of unique molecular identifiers characterized the TCR beta cDNA libraries. Each CDR3 protein is one row after TCRdb ran MiXCR on the PCR reads. The sample shows hundreds of thousands of distinct CDR3 sequences, roughly 29% of them seen only once. These receptors are not linked to any known antigen. The sample comprised blood. These receptors all come from a girl aged 10 to 17 with multiple sclerosis.

This clonotype was picked up many times. V and J are TRBV10-3 and TRBJ2-5; D gene unclear. V gave up 4 bases and J gave up 0 bases, with 12 bases separating them. Germline V lookup: CDR1 ENHRY, CDR2 SYGVKD. The CDR3 is 15 residues long. CDR3 in amino acids: CAISARPRYQETQYF. CDR3 coding DNA: TGTGCCATCAGTGCGAGACCGAGGTACCAAGAGACCCAGTACTTC.

Comments on this clonotype: Being one base from a much bigger clone, this may be a read error. The CDR3 is CATQDRAGNIRYF. The CDR3 coding sequence is TGTGCCACCCAGGACAGGGCCGGAAACATTCGGTACTTC. The gene calls are TRBV24-1 and TRBJ2-4; 8 bases agree with TRBD1. The CDR3 totals 13 residues. CDR1 and CDR2 from the germline V gene are KGHDR and SFDVKD.

The table lists this clonotype with many counts. The chain couples TRBV2 to TRBJ1-5; no clear D. V was clipped by 3 bases and J by 2 bases, with 2 bases between them. This CDR3 has 12 amino acids. CDR1 is SNHLY and CDR2 is FYNNEI in the germline V gene. The CDR3 region is CASSEGNQPQHF. The CDR3 DNA sequence: TGTGCCAGCAGTGAGGGCAATCAGCCCCAGCATTTT.

This rearrangement joins TRBV6-5 to TRBJ2-2; 8 nucleotides align to TRBD1. The J segment lost 7 bases and the V segment lost 6 bases, leaving 7 bases of the junction unmatched. Germline V gene data show CDR1 as MNHEY and CDR2 as SVGAGI. The CDR3 runs 14 residues. CDR3 coding DNA: TGTGCCAGCAGCTCAGGGGGCTGGGGCGGGGAGCTGTTTTTT. It specifies CASSSGGWGGELFF.

This chain joins TRBV5-6 and TRBJ2-4, with D tentatively TRBD1 (5 bases). Trimming took off 5 bases at V and 0 bases at J, with 9 bases between the two ends. CDR3 length: 14 amino acids. The germline V gene encodes CDR1 SGHDT and CDR2 YYEEEE. CDR3 region: CASREQAAKNIQYF. CDR3 sequence (DNA): TGTGCCAGCAGGGAACAGGCAGCCAAAAACATTCAGTACTTC.

V gene TRBV5-1 combines with J gene TRBJ2-1; the D is unclear. Germline V gene data show CDR1 as SGHRS and CDR2 as YFSETQ. CDR3 size: 13 residues. Between the trimmed V and J ends, which lost 4 bases and 9 bases, there was a span of 14 bases. CDR3 DNA sequence: TGCGCCAGCAGCCGGACGATCAGAGGTGAGCAGTTCTTC. It is translated as CASSRTIRGEQFF.

This clonotype showed up just a few times. This chain connects TRBV6-1 to TRBJ1-1; 7 bases are shared with TRBD1. This CDR3 is built from 14 residues. CDR1 MNHNS and CDR2 SASEGT come from the germline V gene. The V segment lost 2 bases and the J segment 5 bases; nucleotides outside the gene matches: 5. The CDR3 DNA follows: TGTGCCAGCAGTGAATTGGGGACAGTAACTGAAGCTTTCTTT. It specifies CASSELGTVTEAFF.

This clonotype came up a few times. The chain recombines TRBV28 with TRBJ2-3, with no clear D. The CDR3 runs to 13 residues. Germline V CDR1 and CDR2: MDHEN, SYDVKM. Trimming pared 4 bases from V and 7 bases from J, leaving 12 bases between. The CDR3 DNA reads as TGTGCCAGCAGTTCCCCCAACCGGTATACGCAGTATTTT. Translating gives CASSSPNRYTQYF.

This clonotype has more than one count but fewer than ten. This chain connects TRBV29-1 to TRBJ2-7; TRBD2 is a possible D gene (6 bases). Germline V gene data show CDR1 as SQVTM and CDR2 as ANQGSEA. V was pared by 5 bases and J by 3 bases, with 11 bases between. This CDR3 has 12 amino acids. CDR3 sequence reads: CSVSDGSYEQYF. The CDR3 nucleotides are TGCAGCGTTTCGGACGGGAGCTACGAGCAGTACTTC.

CDR3 nucleotide sequence: TGCAGTGCTGGGGGTGGGTCTAGCTATGGCTACACCTTC. Protein sequence: CSAGGGSSYGYTF. The chain links TRBV20-1 to TRBJ1-2, with a weak D call TRBD1 (5 bases). Trimming removed 5 bases at V and 4 bases at J, with 14 bases between. CDR1 and CDR2 (germline): DFQATT, SNEGSKA (reference sequence). This CDR3 comprises 13 residues.

The chain is built from TRBV3-1 and TRBJ1-5, with D perhaps TRBD1 (6 bases). CDR3 length: 16 residues. Germline V CDR1 and CDR2: LGHDT, YNNKEL (reference sequence). V dropped 0 bases and J dropped 7 bases, with 16 bases sitting between them. The CDR3 sequence is CASSQDWGGAGQPQHF. CDR3 coding DNA: TGTGCCAGCAGCCAAGATTGGGGGGGCGCAGGGCAGCCCCAGCATTTT.

This clonotype was seen at least ten times. The chain recombines TRBV7-9 with TRBJ1-5; D call uncertain. V was cut by 11 bases and J by 4 bases, with 12 bases left in between. This CDR3 is 12 amino acids long. Germline V gene sequence: CDR1 SEHNR, CDR2 FQNEAQ (reference sequence). The DNA of the CDR3 is TGTGCCGTGGCCCGGGAAAATCAGCCCCAGCATTTT. Translating gives CAVARENQPQHF.

This clonotype was found a few times. V is TRBV10-3 and J is TRBJ1-1; 7 nucleotides agree with TRBD1. CDR1 ENHRY and CDR2 SYGVKD come from the germline V gene. V shed 6 bases, J shed 0 bases, and the junction held 7 bases outside the gene matches. This CDR3 contains 15 residues. Here the CDR3 DNA reads TGTGCCATCAGCCCCCGGGACAGAATGAACACTGAAGCTTTCTTT. Protein sequence: CAISPRDRMNTEAFF.

In its sample, this clonotype was seen a few times. DNA for the CDR3: TGTGCCATCAGTGATGGGCTAACCTACGAGCAGTACTTC. This codes for CAISDGLTYEQYF. The chain joins TRBV10-3 to TRBJ2-7; D unclear. The CDR3 totals 13 residues. Germline CDR1 ENHRY, CDR2 SYGVKD. Trimming took off 3 bases at V and 2 bases at J, with 8 bases between the two ends.

A few counts support this clonotype. The chain uses TRBV12-3 or TRBV12-4 and TRBJ1-5, with D maybe TRBD1 (5 bases). Trimming pared 4 bases from V and 6 bases from J, leaving 10 bases between. The CDR3 consists of 13 residues. CDR3 region: CASSSQGTQPQHF. The CDR3 region has the DNA TGTGCCAGCAGTTCCCAGGGAACTCAGCCCCAGCATTTT.

V is TRBV7-2 and J is TRBJ1-1; TRBD1 might be the D (5 bases). Germline V gives CDR1 SGHTA, CDR2 FQGNSA. CDR3 length equals 13 residues. V was trimmed by 1 base and J by 6 bases, leaving 9 bases between them. The chain's CDR3 is CASSLGGLPEAFF. Written as DNA, the CDR3 is TGTGCCAGCAGCTTAGGGGGACTGCCTGAAGCTTTCTTT.

This clonotype was seen ten or more times. V usage is TRBV12-3 or TRBV12-4 and J usage is TRBJ2-1; D possibly corresponds to TRBD2 (6 bases). V was clipped by 7 bases and J by 8 bases, with 21 bases between them. The CDR3 sequence is 15 residues long. For the CDR3, the DNA is TGTGCCAGCACCTTAGGACTACTCGATGGCGATGAGCAGTTCTTC. Amino acids: CASTLGLLDGDEQFF.

The chain recombines TRBV29-1 with TRBJ1-2; 8 positions agree with TRBD1. With V trimmed by 6 bases and J by 8 bases, 11 bases remained unmatched. CDR1 SQVTM and CDR2 ANQGSEA come from the germline V gene. The CDR3 is 13 residues long. CDR3 sequence (DNA): TGCAGCGTAGGAGACAGGGGCTCGTGGGGCTACACCTTC. It specifies CSVGDRGSWGYTF.